The clone carrying this T cell receptor beta chain was recorded a few times. This entry comes from a study of blood T cells in healthy people across ages. Using a J-beta primer mix together with a sample-barcoded 5' primer, a second PCR was run for roughly 6 to 11 cycles. TCRdb ran MiXCR on the 5' RACE reads and lists one entry per CDR3 protein. The repertoire holds about 1.5 million distinct CDR3 sequences, with approximately 42% as singletons. J gave up 6 bases and V 6 bases, and 9 bases lay outside the gene matches. This CDR3 has 14 residues. CDR1 is SQVTM, CDR2 ANQGSEA, per germline. Material: blood. The receptor was derived from a woman between 18 and 29 years old in good health. The rearrangement joins TRBV29-1 to TRBJ1-1; 11 bases fit TRBD1. Written as DNA, the CDR3 is TGCAGCGTCCTAAGGGACAGGGGGGTGTCTGAAGCTTTCTTT. Encoded protein: CSVLRDRGVSEAFF. The whole variable domain, filled in from reference TRBV29-1 and TRBJ1-1, reads SAVISQKPSRDICQRGTSLTIQCQVDSQVTMMFWYRQQPGQSLTLIATANQGSEATYESGFVIDKFPISRPNLTFSTLTVSNMSPEDSSIYLCSVLRDRGVSEAFFGQGTRLTVV.